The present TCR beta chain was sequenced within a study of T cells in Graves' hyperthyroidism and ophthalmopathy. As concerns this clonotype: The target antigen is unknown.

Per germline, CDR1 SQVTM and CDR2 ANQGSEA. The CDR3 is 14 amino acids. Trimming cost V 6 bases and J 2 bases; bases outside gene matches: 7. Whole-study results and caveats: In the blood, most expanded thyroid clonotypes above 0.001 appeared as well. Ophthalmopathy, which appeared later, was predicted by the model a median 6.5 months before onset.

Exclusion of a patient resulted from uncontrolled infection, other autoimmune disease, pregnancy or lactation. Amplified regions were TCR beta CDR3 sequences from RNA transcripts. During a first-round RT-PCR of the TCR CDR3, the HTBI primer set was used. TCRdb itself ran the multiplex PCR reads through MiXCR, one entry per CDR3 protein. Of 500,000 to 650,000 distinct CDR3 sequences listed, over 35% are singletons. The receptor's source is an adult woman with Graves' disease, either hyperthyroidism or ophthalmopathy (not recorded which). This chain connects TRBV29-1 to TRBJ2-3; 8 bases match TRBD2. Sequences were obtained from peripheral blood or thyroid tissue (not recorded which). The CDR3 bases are TGCAGCGTCCGAGCGGGGGTGCACACAGATACGCAGTATTTT. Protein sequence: CSVRAGVHTDTQYF.